Listed below are T cell receptor beta chains from one sample, sequenced in a study of T cell responses to AZD1222 COVID-19 vaccine. The assay was immunoSEQ multiplex PCR, and TCRdb's table has in-frame clones only and misses some. Of over 130,000 clones listed, 80% to 95% are singletons. The sample was peripheral blood, taken on day 0 of AZD1222 vaccination. The receptor set was obtained from an adult in good health. CDR3s include the opening cysteine and the closing phenylalanine or tryptophan. D genes are given only for firm matches. The size field is filled for only some rows; it gives once, few, many or a size class.

. TRBJ2-2 . TRBV28 TGTGCCAGCAGTTTATGGGCGAACACCGGGGAGCTGTTTTTT CASSLWANTGELFF
TRBD1 TRBJ2-2 . TRBV29-1 TGCAGCGGGGGGACAGTGAACACCGGGGAGCTGTTTTTT CSGGTVNTGELFF
. TRBJ2-3 . TRBV9 TGTGCCAGCAGCGTAAGCAGACTTGATACGCAGTATTTT CASSVSRLDTQYF
. TRBJ1-1 . TRBV7-8 TGTGCCAGCAGCTTAGCCACATCGGTGAACACTGAAGCTTTCTTT CASSLATSVNTEAFF
. TRBJ2-3 . TRBV7-9 TGTGCCAGCAGCTTAGCGCGTGGTAGGGCCGAAAGCACAGATACGCAGTATTTT CASSLARGRAESTDTQYF
TRBD1 TRBJ2-7 . TRBV28 TGTGCCAGCAGCCGCGGACAGGGGTCCTACGAGCAGTACTTC CASSRGQGSYEQYF
. TRBJ1-2 . TRBV12-3/TRBV12-4 TGTGCCAGCAGTAGAGGGAGAGGTGGCTACACCTTC CASSRGRGGYTF
TRBD1 TRBJ2-1 . TRBV28 TGTGCCAGCAGTTTCCAGCGACAGGGTTTTATTAATGAGCAGTTCTTC CASSFQRQGFINEQFF
. TRBJ2-5 . TRBV11-2 TGTGCCTGCCAACGTAACAGGGGAGGCGAGACCCAGTACTTC CACQRNRGGETQYF
. TRBJ2-5 . TRBV9 TGTGCCAGCAGCCTTTGGGGAGAGACCCAGTACTTC CASSLWGETQYF
TRBD1 TRBJ1-1 . TRBV4-1 TGCGCCAGCAGCCGCGGGACAGTCACTGAAGCTTTCTTT CASSRGTVTEAFF
. TRBJ2-5 . TRBV7-9 TGTGCCAGCAGCCCGCGGGCCAGAGGGGCCCAAGAGACCCAGTACTTC CASSPRARGAQETQYF
TRBD2 TRBJ2-1 . TRBV15 TGTGCCACCAGCAGAGATTTAACAGCCCTAGCGGACAATGAGCAGTTCTTC CATSRDLTALADNEQFF
TRBD1 TRBJ1-1 . TRBV7-9 TGTGCCGTCCGGGACAGGGGCCCGAACACTGAAGCTTTCTTT CAVRDRGPNTEAFF
. TRBJ1-2 . TRBV21-1 TGTGCCAGCAGCCGAGCGGGGTGCCGGCTTGGCTACACCTTC CASSRAGCRLGYTF
TRBD2 TRBJ2-1 . TRBV7-7 TGTGCTAGCAGCTTAAAGGCTAGCGGGAAACCTGGCAATGAGCAGTTCTTC CASSLKASGKPGNEQFF
. TRBJ2-7 . TRBV5-1 TGCGCCAGCAGCTTGGCGACCGGGTCTGGGTACGAGCAGTACTTC CASSLATGSGYEQYF
. TRBJ1-6 once TRBV5-4 TGTGCCAGCAGCTTGATGACAGATAATTCACCCCTCCACTTT CASSLMTDNSPLHF
TRBD1 TRBJ1-4 . TRBV7-9 TGTGCCAGCAGCTTACAAGGGGGCAACGAAAAACTGTTTTTT CASSLQGGNEKLFF
TRBD2 TRBJ2-5 . TRBV5-4 TGTGCCAGCAGCCAATACACGGGGGGGCCAGAGACCCAGTACTTC CASSQYTGGPETQYF
TRBD1 TRBJ1-2 . TRBV2 TGTGCCAGCGATGCACGGACAGGGCAATATGGCTACACCTTC CASDARTGQYGYTF
. TRBJ2-3 . TRBV27 TGTGCCAGCACCCCGTTAGCACGAGATACGCAGTATTTT CASTPLARDTQYF
. TRBJ1-4 . TRBV19 TGTGCCAGTAGTATACAGGGAGGGTATGAAAAACTGTTTTTT CASSIQGGYEKLFF
TRBD1 TRBJ2-1 . TRBV18 TGTGCCAACTCAGGCCCGGGACAGGGATTAGGCGATGAGCAGTTCTTC CANSGPGQGLGDEQFF
. TRBJ2-3 . TRBV6-5 TGTGCCAGCACCTACACAGATACGCAGTATTTT CASTYTDTQYF
. TRBJ1-1 . TRBV5-1 TGCGCCAGCAGCCCGGGACCCAAAAGGGGGAACACTGAAGCTTTCTTT CASSPGPKRGNTEAFF
. TRBJ1-6 . TRBV9 TGTGCCAGCAGCGAGCGCACGGGGGCTTCACCCCTCCACTTT CASSERTGASPLHF
TRBD2 TRBJ2-1 . TRBV18 TGTGCCAGCTCACCTTTGACTAGCGGGAATGGCAATGAGCAGTTCTTC CASSPLTSGNGNEQFF
TRBD2 TRBJ2-2 . TRBV7-2 TGTGCCAGCACCCCCTGGGGGGGGAACACCGGGGAGCTGTTTTTT CASTPWGGNTGELFF
TRBD2 TRBJ2-7 . TRBV3-1/TRBV3-2 TGTGCCAGCAGCCCGCGGGGGGGATCCTACGAGCAGTACTTC CASSPRGGSYEQYF
. TRBJ1-5 once TRBV12-3/TRBV12-4 TGTGCCAGCCGAGAAACAGGGTATCAGCCCCAGCATTTT CASRETGYQPQHF
TRBD1 TRBJ1-5 . TRBV6-5 TGTGCCAGCAGCTGGGACAGGGGGGTTAATCAGCCCCAGCATTTT CASSWDRGVNQPQHF
. TRBJ2-1 . TRBV7-7 TGTGCTAGCAGCTTAGGAGCGGTGGGAAATGAGCAGTTCTTC CASSLGAVGNEQFF
. TRBJ2-7 . TRBV18 TGTGCCAGCTCACCACCCTGGCGCGACCTTACGCAGCAGTACTTC CASSPPWRDLTQQYF
. TRBJ2-3 . TRBV15 TGTGCCACCAGCAGCCCCAACCGAATAGATACGCAGTATTTT CATSSPNRIDTQYF
. TRBJ2-7 . TRBV6-5 TGTGCCAGCAACCTCGGGGGAGAGCAGTACTTC CASNLGGEQYF
. TRBJ2-5 . TRBV10-3 TGTGCCATCAGCGAGAATGACAGGATTGAAGAGACCCAGTACTTC CAISENDRIEETQYF
TRBD1 TRBJ1-2 . TRBV7-9 TGTGCCAGCAGCGCAACACCAGGGACAGTCGAATATGGCTACACCTTC CASSATPGTVEYGYTF
. TRBJ1-3 once TRBV11-2 TGTGCCAGCAGCTTAGGCGCGCCCCAATCTGGAAACACCATATATTTT CASSLGAPQSGNTIYF
. TRBJ1-4 . TRBV2 TGTGCCAGCAGTGAAAGACTGTTTGAAAAACTGTTTTTT CASSERLFEKLFF
. TRBJ2-7 . TRBV11-2 TGTGCCAGCAGCTTAGCTTACATCGACCCCTACGAGCAGTACTTC CASSLAYIDPYEQYF
TRBD1 TRBJ1-1 once TRBV5-1 TGCGCCAGCTACGCAGGGGGTCACACTGAAGCTTTCTTT CASYAGGHTEAFF
TRBD1 TRBJ2-3 . TRBV4-1 TGCGCCAGCAGCGAACACGGGACAGGGAACCCGTATTTT CASSEHGTGNPYF
. TRBJ2-7 . TRBV7-7 TGTGCTAGCAGCTTAGGTCCGGGACGAGCCTACGAGCAGTACTTC CASSLGPGRAYEQYF
TRBD1 TRBJ1-2 . TRBV5-6 TGTGCCAGCAGCTTTGGGGACAGGGGGGGCAGTGGCTACACCTTC CASSFGDRGGSGYTF
. TRBJ1-1 . TRBV2 TGTGCCAGCAGAGCCGGGAACACTGAAGCTTTCTTT CASRAGNTEAFF
TRBD1 TRBJ1-1 . TRBV6-5 TGTGCCAGCAGTTCACCGACAGGGGTGACTGAAGCTTTCTTT CASSSPTGVTEAFF
. TRBJ2-5 . TRBV28 TGTGCCACCGACTCGGCTGGGGAGACCCAGTACTTC CATDSAGETQYF
. TRBJ2-3 . TRBV27 TGTGCCAGCACCTACCTCGGGGGATCAGGCACAGATACGCAGTATTTT CASTYLGGSGTDTQYF
. TRBJ2-7 few TRBV3-1/TRBV3-2 TGTGCCAGCAGCCAAGTGAATTCCTACGAGCAGTACTTC CASSQVNSYEQYF
TRBD1 TRBJ2-7 few TRBV5-1 TGCGCCAGCAGCTTGGTTGGGACAGTCCACTCCTACGAGCAGTACTTC CASSLVGTVHSYEQYF
. TRBJ1-3 . TRBV7-8 TGTGCCAGCAGCCCCAGGGTCCCCGGGACACTATTATACTCTGGAAACACCATATATTTT CASSPRVPGTLLYSGNTIYF
. TRBJ1-2 . TRBV5-1 TGCGCCAGCAGCGGAGTCACCTATGGCTACACCTTC CASSGVTYGYTF
. TRBJ2-5 . TRBV19 TGTGCCAGTAGCGGACCTAAAGAGACCCAGTACTTC CASSGPKETQYF
TRBD1 TRBJ2-7 . TRBV28 TGTGCCAGCGTTAGACAGGGGGGGGTGATCTACGAGCAGTACTTC CASVRQGGVIYEQYF
. TRBJ1-1 . TRBV7-9 TGTGCCAGCAGCTTTGTTCAGGGAGGAGGCACTGAAGCTTTCTTT CASSFVQGGGTEAFF
TRBD1 TRBJ1-4 . TRBV28 TGTGCCAGCAGTTTTTTTGCGGGACAGGGTAATGAAAAACTGTTTTTT CASSFFAGQGNEKLFF